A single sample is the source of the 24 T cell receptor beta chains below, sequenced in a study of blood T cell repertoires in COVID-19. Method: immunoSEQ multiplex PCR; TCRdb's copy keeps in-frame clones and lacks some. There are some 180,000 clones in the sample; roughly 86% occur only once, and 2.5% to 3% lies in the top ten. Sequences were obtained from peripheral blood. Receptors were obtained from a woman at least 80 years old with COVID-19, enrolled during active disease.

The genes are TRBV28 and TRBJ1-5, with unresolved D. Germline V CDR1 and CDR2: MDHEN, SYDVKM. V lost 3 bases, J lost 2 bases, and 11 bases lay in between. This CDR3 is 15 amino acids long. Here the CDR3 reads CASSFFSFGNQPQHF. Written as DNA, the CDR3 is TGTGCCAGCAGTTTTTTTTCCTTTGGCAATCAGCCCCAGCATTTT.

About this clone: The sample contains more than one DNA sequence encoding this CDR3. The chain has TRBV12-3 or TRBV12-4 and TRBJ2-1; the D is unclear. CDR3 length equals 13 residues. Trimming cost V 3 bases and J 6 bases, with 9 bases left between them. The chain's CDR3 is CASSLSDSNEQFF. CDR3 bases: TGTGCCAGCAGTTTGTCAGATTCCAATGAGCAGTTCTTC.

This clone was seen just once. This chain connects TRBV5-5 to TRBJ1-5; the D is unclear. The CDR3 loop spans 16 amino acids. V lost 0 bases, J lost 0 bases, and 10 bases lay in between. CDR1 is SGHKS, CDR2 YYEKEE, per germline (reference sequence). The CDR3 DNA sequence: TGTGCCAGCAGCTTGGGCAGCGGGTATAGCAATCAGCCCCAGCATTTT. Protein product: CASSLGSGYSNQPQHF.

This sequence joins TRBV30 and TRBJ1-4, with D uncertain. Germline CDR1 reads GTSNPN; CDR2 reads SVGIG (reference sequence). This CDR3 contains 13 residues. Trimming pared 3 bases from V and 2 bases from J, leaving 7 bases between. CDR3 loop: CAWRGRTNEKLFF. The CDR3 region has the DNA TGTGCCTGGAGGGGCAGGACTAATGAAAAACTGTTTTTT. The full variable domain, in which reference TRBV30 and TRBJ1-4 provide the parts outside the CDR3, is SQTIHQWPATLVQPVGSPLSLECTVEGTSNPNLYWYRQAAGRGLQLLFYSVGIGQISSEVPQNLSASRPQDRQFILSSKKLLLSDSGFYLCAWRGRTNEKLFFGSGTQLSVL.

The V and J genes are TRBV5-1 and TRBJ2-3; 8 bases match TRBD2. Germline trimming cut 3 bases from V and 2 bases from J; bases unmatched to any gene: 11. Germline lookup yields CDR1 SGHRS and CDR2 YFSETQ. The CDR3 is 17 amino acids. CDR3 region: CASSSGGSGEHTDTQYF. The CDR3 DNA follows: TGCGCCAGCAGCTCTGGGGGTAGCGGGGAACACACAGATACGCAGTATTTT.

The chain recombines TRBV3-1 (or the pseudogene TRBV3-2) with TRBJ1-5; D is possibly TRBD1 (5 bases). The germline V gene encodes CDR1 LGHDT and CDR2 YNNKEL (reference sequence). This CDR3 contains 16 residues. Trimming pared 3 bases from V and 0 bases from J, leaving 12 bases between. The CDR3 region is CASSHGHQLSNQPQHF. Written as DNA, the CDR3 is TGTGCCAGCAGCCACGGACACCAACTTAGCAATCAGCCCCAGCATTTT.

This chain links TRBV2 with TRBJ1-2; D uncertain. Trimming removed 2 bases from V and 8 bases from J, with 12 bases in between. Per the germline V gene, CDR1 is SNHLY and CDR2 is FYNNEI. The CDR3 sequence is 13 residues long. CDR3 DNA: TGTGCCAGCAGTGAATGGGGATGGAGGGGCTACACCTTC. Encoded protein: CASSEWGWRGYTF.

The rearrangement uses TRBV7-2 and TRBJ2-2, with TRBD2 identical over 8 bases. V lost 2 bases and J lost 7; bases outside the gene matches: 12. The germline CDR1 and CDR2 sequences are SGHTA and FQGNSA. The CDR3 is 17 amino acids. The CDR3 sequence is CASSLQLAGGFHGELFF. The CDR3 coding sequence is TGTGCCAGCAGCTTACAGTTGGCGGGGGGATTTCACGGGGAGCTGTTTTTT.

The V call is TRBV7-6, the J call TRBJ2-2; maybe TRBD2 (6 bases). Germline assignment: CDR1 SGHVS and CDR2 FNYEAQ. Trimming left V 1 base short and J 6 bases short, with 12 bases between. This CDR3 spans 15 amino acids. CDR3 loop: CASSLGLQRAGELFF. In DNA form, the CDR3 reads TGTGCCAGCAGCTTAGGGCTTCAGCGGGCCGGGGAGCTGTTTTTT.

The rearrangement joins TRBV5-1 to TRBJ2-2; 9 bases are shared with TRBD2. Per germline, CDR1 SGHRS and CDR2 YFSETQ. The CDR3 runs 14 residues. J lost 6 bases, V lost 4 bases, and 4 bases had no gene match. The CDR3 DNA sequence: TGCGCCAGCAGCGGCGGGAGGGGCGCCGGGGAGCTGTTTTTT. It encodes CASSGGRGAGELFF.

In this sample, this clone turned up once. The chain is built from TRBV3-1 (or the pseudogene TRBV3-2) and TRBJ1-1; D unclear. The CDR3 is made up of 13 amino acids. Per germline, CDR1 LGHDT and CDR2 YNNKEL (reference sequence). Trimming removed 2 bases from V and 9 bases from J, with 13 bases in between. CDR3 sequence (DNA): TGTGCCAGCAGCCAAAGTGGCGGGATGAAAGCTTTCTTT. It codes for CASSQSGGMKAFF.

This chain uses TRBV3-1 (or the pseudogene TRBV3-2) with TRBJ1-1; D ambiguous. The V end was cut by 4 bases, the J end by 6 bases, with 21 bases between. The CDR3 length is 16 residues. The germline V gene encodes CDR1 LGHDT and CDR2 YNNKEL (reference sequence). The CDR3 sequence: CASSLRVPTGGPEAFF. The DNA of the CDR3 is TGTGCCAGCAGCCTCCGGGTGCCGACGGGAGGCCCTGAAGCTTTCTTT.

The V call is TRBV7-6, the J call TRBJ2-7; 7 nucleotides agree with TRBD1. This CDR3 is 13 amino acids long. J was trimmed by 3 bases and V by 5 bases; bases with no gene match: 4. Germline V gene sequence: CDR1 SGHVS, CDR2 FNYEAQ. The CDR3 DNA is TGTGCCAGCAGCCGTCAGGGGGTCTACGAGCAGTACTTC. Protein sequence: CASSRQGVYEQYF. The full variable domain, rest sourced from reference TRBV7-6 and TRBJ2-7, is GAGVSQSPRYKVTKRGQDVALRCDPISGHVSLYWYRQALGQGPEFLTYFNYEAQQDKSGLPNDRFSAERPEGSISTLTIQRTEQRDSAMYRCASSRQGVYEQYFGPGTRLTVT.

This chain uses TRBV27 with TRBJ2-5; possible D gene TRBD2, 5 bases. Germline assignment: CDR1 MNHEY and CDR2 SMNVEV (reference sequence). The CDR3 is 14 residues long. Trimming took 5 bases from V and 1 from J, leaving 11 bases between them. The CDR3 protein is CASSPRSGQETQYF. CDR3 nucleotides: TGTGCCAGCAGTCCTCGGAGCGGCCAAGAGACCCAGTACTTC.

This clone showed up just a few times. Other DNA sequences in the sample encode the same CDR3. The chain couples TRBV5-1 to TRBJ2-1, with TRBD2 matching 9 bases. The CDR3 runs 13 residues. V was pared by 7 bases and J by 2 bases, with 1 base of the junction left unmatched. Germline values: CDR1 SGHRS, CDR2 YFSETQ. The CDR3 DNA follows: TGCGCCAGCTCTAGCGGGACCTACAATGAGCAGTTCTTC. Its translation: CASSSGTYNEQFF.

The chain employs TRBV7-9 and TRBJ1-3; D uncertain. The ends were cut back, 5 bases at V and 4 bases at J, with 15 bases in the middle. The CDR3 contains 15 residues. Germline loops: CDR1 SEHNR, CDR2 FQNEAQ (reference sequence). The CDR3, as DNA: TGTGCCAGCAGCCCTCAGGTACTAGGCGGAAACACCATATATTTT. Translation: CASSPQVLGGNTIYF. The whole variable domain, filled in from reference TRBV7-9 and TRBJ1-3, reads DTGVSQNPRHKITKRGQNVTFRCDPISEHNRLYWYRQTLGQGPEFLTYFQNEAQLEKSRLLSDRFSAERPKGSFSTLEIQRTEQGDSAMYLCASSPQVLGGNTIYFGEGSWLTVV.

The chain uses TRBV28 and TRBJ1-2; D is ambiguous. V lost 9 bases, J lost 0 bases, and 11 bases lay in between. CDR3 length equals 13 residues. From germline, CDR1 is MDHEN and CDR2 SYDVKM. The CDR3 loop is CASTRASNYGYTF. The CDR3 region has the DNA TGTGCCAGTACTAGGGCCTCTAACTATGGCTACACCTTC.

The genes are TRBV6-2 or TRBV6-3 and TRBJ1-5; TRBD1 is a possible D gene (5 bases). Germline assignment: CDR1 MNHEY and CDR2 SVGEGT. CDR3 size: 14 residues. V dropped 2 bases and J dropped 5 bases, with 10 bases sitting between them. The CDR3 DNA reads TGTGCCAGCAGTTACCTTACAGGAGATCAGCCCCAGCATTTT. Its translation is CASSYLTGDQPQHF.

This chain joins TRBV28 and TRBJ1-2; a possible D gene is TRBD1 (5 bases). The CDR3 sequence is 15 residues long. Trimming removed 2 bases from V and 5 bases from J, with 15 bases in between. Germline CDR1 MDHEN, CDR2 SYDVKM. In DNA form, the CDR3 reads TGTGCCAGCAGTTTACCCTGGGGAGGGGCGTATGGCTACACCTTC. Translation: CASSLPWGGAYGYTF.

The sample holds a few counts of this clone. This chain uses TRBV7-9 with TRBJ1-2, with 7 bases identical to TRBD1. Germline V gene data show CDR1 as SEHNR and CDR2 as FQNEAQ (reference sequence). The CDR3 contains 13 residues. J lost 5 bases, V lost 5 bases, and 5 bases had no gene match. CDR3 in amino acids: CASSLGQIYGYTF. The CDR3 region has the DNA TGTGCCAGCAGCCTGGGACAGATATATGGCTACACCTTC.

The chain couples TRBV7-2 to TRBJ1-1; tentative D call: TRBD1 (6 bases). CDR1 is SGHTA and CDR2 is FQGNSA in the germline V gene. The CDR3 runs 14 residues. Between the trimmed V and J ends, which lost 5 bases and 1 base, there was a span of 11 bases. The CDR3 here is CASSIQGGNTEAFF. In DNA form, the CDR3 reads TGTGCCAGCAGCATACAGGGCGGGAACACTGAAGCTTTCTTT.

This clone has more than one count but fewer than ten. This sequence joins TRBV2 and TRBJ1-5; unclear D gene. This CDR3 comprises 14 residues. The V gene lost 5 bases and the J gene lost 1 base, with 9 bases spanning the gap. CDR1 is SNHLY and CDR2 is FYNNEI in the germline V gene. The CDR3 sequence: CASSPSRSNQPQHF. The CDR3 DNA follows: TGTGCCAGCAGTCCCTCGCGGAGCAATCAGCCCCAGCATTTT.

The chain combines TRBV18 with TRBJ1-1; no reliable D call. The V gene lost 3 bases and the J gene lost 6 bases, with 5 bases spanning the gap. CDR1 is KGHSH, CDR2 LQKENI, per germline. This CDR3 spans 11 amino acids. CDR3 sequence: CASSPEAEAFF. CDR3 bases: TGTGCCAGCTCACCGGAGGCTGAAGCTTTCTTT.

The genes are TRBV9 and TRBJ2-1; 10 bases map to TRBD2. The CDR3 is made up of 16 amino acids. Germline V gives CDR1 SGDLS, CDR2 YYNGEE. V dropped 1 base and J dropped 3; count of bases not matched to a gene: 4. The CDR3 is CASSVLGLAVYNEQFF. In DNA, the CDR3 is TGTGCCAGCAGCGTACTCGGACTAGCGGTCTACAATGAGCAGTTCTTC.